Sequencing of this T cell receptor (beta chain) was carried out in a study of blood T cell repertoires in COVID-19. Study-wide context: Donors in the United States, Italy and Spain gave samples during acute or convalescent COVID-19. In each case, the material was cDNA or gDNA derived from T cells, B-cell-depleted T cells, or PBMCs.

Between the trimmed V and J ends, which lost 4 bases and 5 bases, there was a span of 11 bases. Germline V gives CDR1 WNHNN, CDR2 SYGVQD (reference sequence). The CDR3 extends over 14 amino acids. In the authors' methods: Amplification from reference gene primers served as the basis for estimated nucleated cell counts. Using immunoSEQ multiplex PCR, the repertoire was profiled, and TCRdb retains in-frame clones only, with some absent. V and J calls and clone size are copied from that table; D and trimming were computed from the DNA. The table has some 78,000 clones, approximately 90% seen once. The receptor's source is a man aged 45 to 65 with active or convalescent COVID-19. Sequenced material: peripheral blood. The V gene is TRBV10-1, the J gene TRBJ2-2; possibly TRBD1 for D (5 bases). CDR3 DNA: TGCGCCAGCAGTGGACAGATAGAAACCGGGGAGCTGTTTTTT. It yields the protein CASSGQIETGELFF.